Sequencing of this T cell receptor (beta chain) was carried out in a study of OX40 agonist ivuxolimab in advanced cancers. Sampled blood was obtained at baseline, cycle 4 day 1, and cycle 7 day 1. Deletions cut 2 bases from V and 1 base from J, with 11 bases between. The length of the CDR3 is 15 residues. Per germline, CDR1 SGHTA and CDR2 FQGNSA. Assay: immunoSEQ multiplex PCR; the TCRdb copy retains only in-frame clones and omits some. The sample includes tens of thousands of clones, 70% to 90% of them seen just once. The sequence was collected from an adult with an advanced solid tumor such as melanoma, head and neck, liver or kidney cancer. The V gene is TRBV7-2, the J gene TRBJ1-1, with D unresolved. The specimen was CD4+ or CD8+ T cells sorted from blood, collected in a trial of the OX40 agonist ivuxolimab. CDR3 region: CASSLFPVGNTEAFF. DNA for the CDR3: TGTGCCAGCAGCTTATTCCCCGTCGGGAACACTGAAGCTTTCTTT.